The present T cell receptor beta chain was sequenced within a study of blood T cell repertoires in COVID-19. Study as a whole: COVID-19 samples collected from the United States, Italy and Spain covered acute and convalescent phases. Sources were T cells, B-cell-depleted T cells, or PBMCs; the material itself was cDNA or gDNA.

Germline lookup yields CDR1 MGHDK and CDR2 SYGVNS. The V end lost 1 base, the J end lost 4 bases, and 14 bases lay between the germline ends. This CDR3 is 15 amino acids long. Authors' analysis steps: For nucleated cells, counts were estimated from reference gene primer amplification. Assay used: immunoSEQ multiplex PCR; TCRdb lists only in-frame clones, some missing. The V and J calls and clone size come from that table; D and trimming were worked out from the DNA. The repertoire consists of tens of thousands of clones, with about 91% occurring once and the leading ten covering under 55%. By frequency in the sample, this clone is medium-sized.

The chain carries TRBV25-1 and TRBJ2-7; TRBD2 might be the D (7 bases). The source is a human donor with acute or convalescent COVID-19. The donor label of this sample is uncertain. The sample taken for sequencing was peripheral blood. This CDR3 reads CASSELGGGLYEQYF. DNA for the CDR3: TGTGCCAGCAGTGAATTAGGGGGAGGGCTGTACGAGCAGTACTTC.